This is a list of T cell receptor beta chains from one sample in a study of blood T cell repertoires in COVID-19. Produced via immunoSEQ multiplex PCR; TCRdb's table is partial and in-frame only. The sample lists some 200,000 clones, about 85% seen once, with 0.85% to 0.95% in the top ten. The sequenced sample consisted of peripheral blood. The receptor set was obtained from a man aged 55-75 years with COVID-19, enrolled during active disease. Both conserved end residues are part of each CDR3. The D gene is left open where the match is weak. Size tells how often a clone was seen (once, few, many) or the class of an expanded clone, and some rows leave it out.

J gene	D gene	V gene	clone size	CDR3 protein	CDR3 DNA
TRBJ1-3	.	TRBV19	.	CASKPGPYSGNTIYF	TGTGCCAGTAAACCTGGCCCTTACTCTGGAAACACCATATATTTT
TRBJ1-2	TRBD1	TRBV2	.	CASSDRDRGQGNYGYTF	TGTGCCAGCAGTGACCGCGACAGGGGGCAGGGAAACTATGGCTACACCTTC
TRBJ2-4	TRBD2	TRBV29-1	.	CSVDSLAGGTLAKNIQYF	TGCAGCGTTGATTCCCTAGCGGGAGGGACCCTAGCCAAAAACATTCAGTACTTC
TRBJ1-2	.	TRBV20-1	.	CSATGTLGYTF	TGCAGTGCTACCGGGACTTTGGGCTACACCTTC
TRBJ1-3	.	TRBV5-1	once	CASSLGGESNTIYF	TGCGCCAGCAGCTTGGGGGGAGAGTCAAACACCATATATTTT
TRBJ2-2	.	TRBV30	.	CAFDPGLLANTGELFF	TGTGCCTTCGATCCGGGACTCCTAGCGAACACCGGGGAGCTGTTTTTT
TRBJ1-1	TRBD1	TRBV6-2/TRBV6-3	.	CASSYRQGRGAFF	TGTGCCAGCAGTTACAGACAGGGTCGGGGAGCTTTCTTT
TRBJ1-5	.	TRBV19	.	CASSTRTRGAYQPQHF	TGTGCCAGTAGTACCCGGACCCGGGGGGCTTATCAGCCCCAGCATTTT
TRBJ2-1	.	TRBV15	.	CATSRDLANNEQFF	TGTGCCACCAGCAGAGATCTAGCCAACAATGAGCAGTTCTTC
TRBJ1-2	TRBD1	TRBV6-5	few	CASRRQGSNYGYTF	TGTGCCAGCAGGAGACAGGGCTCCAACTATGGCTACACCTTC
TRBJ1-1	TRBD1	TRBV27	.	CASSEGQGTRGAFF	TGTGCCAGCAGTGAAGGACAGGGCACACGGGGGGCTTTCTTT
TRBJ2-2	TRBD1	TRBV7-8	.	CASRDRRNGELFF	TGTGCCAGTAGGGACAGAAGAAACGGGGAGCTGTTTTTT
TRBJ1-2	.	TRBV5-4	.	CASSEGRGNYGYTF	TGTGCCAGCAGCGAGGGGAGGGGGAACTATGGCTACACCTTC
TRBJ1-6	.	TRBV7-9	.	CAGQPRNPNSPLHF	TGTGCTGGACAGCCGCGAAATCCGAATTCACCCCTCCACTTT
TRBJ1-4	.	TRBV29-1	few	CSVQSDRGEKLFF	TGCAGCGTTCAGTCCGACCGCGGTGAAAAACTGTTTTTT
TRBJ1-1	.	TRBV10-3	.	CAIKITGKGTEAFF	TGTGCCATCAAAATTACAGGGAAGGGCACTGAAGCTTTCTTT
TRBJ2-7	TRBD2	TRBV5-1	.	CASSGLAGGYEQYF	TGCGCCAGCAGCGGGTTAGCGGGAGGGTACGAGCAGTACTTC
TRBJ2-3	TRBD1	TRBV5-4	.	CASSLRDRAVTQYF	TGTGCCAGCAGCCTCCGGGACAGGGCGGTTACGCAGTATTTT
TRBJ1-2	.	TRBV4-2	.	CASSQRPESYSYGYTF	TGTGCCAGCAGCCAACGCCCTGAGTCATACTCCTATGGCTACACCTTC
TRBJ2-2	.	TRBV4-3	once	CASSQETGLAGELFF	TGCGCCAGCAGCCAAGAAACAGGGCTCGCCGGGGAGCTGTTTTTT
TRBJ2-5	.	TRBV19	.	CASSIDPAGQPLGETQYF	TGTGCCAGTAGTATTGATCCGGCAGGGCAACCGCTAGGGGAGACCCAGTACTTC
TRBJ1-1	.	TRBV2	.	CASSDNQGGTEAFF	TGTGCCAGCAGTGATAACCAGGGAGGAACTGAAGCTTTCTTT
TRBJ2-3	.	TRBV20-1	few	CSGDWGREQYF	TGCAGTGGGGACTGGGGACGTGAGCAGTATTTT
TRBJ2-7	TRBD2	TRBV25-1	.	CASSEGGDYEQYF	TGTGCCAGCAGTGAAGGGGGGGACTACGAGCAGTACTTC
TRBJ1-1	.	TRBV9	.	CASSVGHLNTEAFF	TGTGCCAGCAGCGTAGGGCACCTGAACACTGAAGCTTTCTTT
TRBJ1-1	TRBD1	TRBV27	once	CASSFGQAGTEAFF	TGTGCCAGCAGTTTCGGACAGGCGGGAACTGAAGCTTTCTTT
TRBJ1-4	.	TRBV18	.	CASSPPSLQAGEKLFF	TGTGCCAGCTCACCACCGAGTTTACAGGCGGGGGAAAAACTGTTTTTT
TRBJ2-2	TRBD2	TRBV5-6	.	CASSPGLAGVIGELFF	TGTGCCAGCAGCCCGGGACTAGCGGGAGTAATCGGGGAGCTGTTTTTT
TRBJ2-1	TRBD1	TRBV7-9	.	CASSLAGGTGGNEQFF	TGTGCCAGCAGCTTAGCGGGAGGGACAGGGGGCAATGAGCAGTTCTTC
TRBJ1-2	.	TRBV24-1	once	CATSDHLGYGYTF	TGTGCCACCAGTGATCACCTCGGCTATGGCTACACCTTC
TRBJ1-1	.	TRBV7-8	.	CASSLGGIPNTEAFF	TGTGCCAGCAGCCTGGGAGGGATACCCAACACTGAAGCTTTCTTT
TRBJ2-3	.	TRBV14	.	CASSQPRVSDTQYF	TGTGCCAGCAGCCAACCCAGGGTATCAGATACGCAGTATTTT
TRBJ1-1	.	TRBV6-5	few	CASTQGYVNTEAFF	TGTGCCAGCACTCAGGGGTACGTGAACACTGAAGCTTTCTTT
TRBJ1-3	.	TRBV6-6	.	CASSTTGNTIYF	TGTGCCAGCAGTACGACAGGAAACACCATATATTTT
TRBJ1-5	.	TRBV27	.	CASTSDATYQPQHF	TGTGCCAGCACCTCTGATGCTACGTATCAGCCCCAGCATTTT
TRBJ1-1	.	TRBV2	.	CASSEQGSFTEAFF	TGTGCCAGCAGCGAGCAGGGCTCGTTCACTGAAGCTTTCTTT
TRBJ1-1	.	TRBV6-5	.	CASSYSRGDAFF	TGTGCCAGCAGTTACTCCCGGGGAGACGCTTTCTTT
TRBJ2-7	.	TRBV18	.	CASSPPVGGTLYEQYF	TGTGCCAGCTCACCTCCCGTGGGGGGAACCCTCTACGAGCAGTACTTC
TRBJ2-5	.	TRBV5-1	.	CASSSGEETQYF	TGCGCCAGCAGCTCCGGGGAGGAGACCCAGTACTTC
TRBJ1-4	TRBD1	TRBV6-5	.	CASRRDSGSEKLFF	TGTGCCAGCAGGAGGGACAGTGGGAGTGAAAAACTGTTTTTT
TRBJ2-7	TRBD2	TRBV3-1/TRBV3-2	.	CASSHESSGYAYEQYF	TGTGCCAGCAGCCATGAGTCTAGCGGGTACGCCTACGAGCAGTACTTC
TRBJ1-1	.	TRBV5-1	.	CASSLGYQGTEAFF	TGCGCCAGCAGCTTAGGTTATCAGGGAACCGAAGCTTTCTTT
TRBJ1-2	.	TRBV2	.	CASSEATANYGYTF	TGTGCCAGCAGTGAAGCCACAGCTAACTATGGCTACACCTTC
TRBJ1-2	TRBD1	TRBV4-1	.	CASSPQGQAYGYTF	TGCGCCAGCAGCCCGCAGGGACAGGCTTATGGCTACACCTTC
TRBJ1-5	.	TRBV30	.	CAWSAQGGNQPQHF	TGTGCCTGGAGTGCACAGGGTGGTAATCAGCCCCAGCATTTT
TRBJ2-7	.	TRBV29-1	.	CSVESGTGNYEQYF	TGCAGCGTTGAAAGTGGGACTGGCAACTACGAGCAGTACTTC
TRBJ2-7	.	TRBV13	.	CASSTRGALGYEQYF	TGTGCCAGCAGCACCCGGGGGGCGCTGGGATACGAGCAGTACTTC
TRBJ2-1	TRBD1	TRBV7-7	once	CASSSMTGGRDEQFF	TGTGCCAGCAGCTCGATGACAGGGGGCAGGGATGAGCAGTTCTTC
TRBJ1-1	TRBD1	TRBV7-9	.	CASSFTGGMNTEAFF	TGTGCCAGCAGCTTCACAGGGGGCATGAACACTGAAGCTTTCTTT
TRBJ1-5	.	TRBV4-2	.	CASSQDFRGYSNQPQHF	TGTGCCAGCAGCCAAGATTTTCGGGGTTATAGCAATCAGCCCCAGCATTTT